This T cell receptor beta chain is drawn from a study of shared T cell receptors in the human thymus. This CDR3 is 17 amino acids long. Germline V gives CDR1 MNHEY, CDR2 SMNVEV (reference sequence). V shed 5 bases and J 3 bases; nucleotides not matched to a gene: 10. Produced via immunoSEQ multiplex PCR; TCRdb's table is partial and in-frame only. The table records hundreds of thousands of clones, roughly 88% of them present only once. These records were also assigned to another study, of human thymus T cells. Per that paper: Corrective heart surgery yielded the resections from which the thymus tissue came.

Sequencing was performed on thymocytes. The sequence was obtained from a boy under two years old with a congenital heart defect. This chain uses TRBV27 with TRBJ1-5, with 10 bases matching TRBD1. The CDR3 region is CASSHDRGPFNNQPQHF. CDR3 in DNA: TGTGCCAGCAGTCACGACAGGGGGCCCTTCAACAATCAGCCCCAGCATTTT.